This T cell receptor beta chain was documented in a study of cytomegalovirus exposure and HLA in healthy donors. Regarding the study as a whole: A list of 150 to 200 TCR beta chains associated with cytomegalovirus was given.

TCRdb's table, derived via immunoSEQ multiplex PCR, lists solely in-frame clones and lacks some. The sample comprises approximately 100,000 clones, 80% to 95% of which are singletons, and approximately 1% rests with the top ten. Comment on this clone: Its antigen is currently unknown.

The CDR3 sequence is 14 residues long. Germline values: CDR1 MDHEN, CDR2 SYDVKM. The V gene lost 7 bases and the J gene lost 4 bases, with 17 bases spanning the gap. Sequenced material: PBMCs. J is TRBJ2-7 and V is TRBV28, with D unclear. The sequence came from a woman in her 30s in good health and CMV-seropositive. The CDR3 DNA sequence: TGTGCCAGCACCCCGCCAGGCAGGTCATACGAGCAGTACTTC. It translates to CASTPPGRSYEQYF.